The 9 T cell receptor beta chains given below trace back to one sample, sequenced in a study of vaccination effects on CD4 cells after COVID-19. ViraFEST expansion of antigen-specific CD4+ T cells with viral peptide pools preceded sequencing. The culture ran for about 10 days, and then CD4+ T cells were isolated. According to PCR results, the person was infected with SARS-CoV-2 between March and December 2020. These TCRs are of unknown antigen specificity. Measured with immunoSEQ multiplex PCR; TCRdb has only the in-frame clones, and not every one. Here the sample spans about 45,000 clones, 75% being singletons. Sequences were derived from CD4+ T cells from PBMCs cultured with a peptide pool, sampled before COVID-19 vaccination. All receptors come from a human donor who had a prior SARS-CoV-2 infection.

This clone was detected a few times. This chain uses TRBV5-5 with TRBJ2-7; 11 bases align to TRBD2. This CDR3 comprises 15 residues. Germline values: CDR1 SGHKS, CDR2 YYEKEE (reference sequence). V dropped 3 bases and J dropped 1; count of bases not matched to a gene: 3. The CDR3 DNA follows: TGTGCCAGCAGCTGGGGACTAGCGGAGTCCTACGAGCAGTACTTC. It translates to CASSWGLAESYEQYF.

The chain links TRBV6-2 or TRBV6-3 to TRBJ2-3, with unresolved D. Germline V gives CDR1 MNHEY, CDR2 SVGEGT. The V end was cut by 6 bases, the J end by 6 bases, with 7 bases between. The CDR3 length is 11 residues. Here the CDR3 DNA reads TGTGCCAGCAGCCCCCGGGATACGCAGTATTTT. Protein: CASSPRDTQYF.

The rearrangement joins TRBV18 to TRBJ1-6; 8 bases are a match to TRBD1. The CDR3 contains 16 residues. Germline values: CDR1 KGHSH, CDR2 LQKENI. The J segment lost 8 bases and the V segment lost 6 bases, leaving 12 bases of the junction unmatched. This CDR3 is CASSLLRQGLDSPLHF. For the CDR3, the DNA is TGTGCCAGCTCGCTATTACGACAGGGGCTAGATTCACCCCTCCACTTT.

The chain joins TRBV25-1 to TRBJ2-1; possibly TRBD1 for D (5 bases). V lost 1 base and J lost 2, with 9 bases in between. Germline-derived CDR1 and CDR2 are MGHDK and SYGVNS. This CDR3 is 15 amino acids long. CDR3 region: CASSELGPAYNEQFF. The CDR3 DNA follows: TGTGCCAGCAGTGAATTGGGGCCAGCCTACAATGAGCAGTTCTTC.

The chain couples TRBV27 to TRBJ2-3; TRBD1 agrees at 10 bases. The CDR3 covers 18 residues. V was clipped by 1 base and J by 1 base; unmatched bases: 8. Germline V gene lookup returns CDR1 MNHEY and CDR2 SMNVEV (reference sequence). DNA for the CDR3: TGTGCCAGCAGTTTATGGGGACAGGGGATGGTTGGCACAGATACGCAGTATTTT. Its translation is CASSLWGQGMVGTDTQYF.

The genes are TRBV2 and TRBJ2-1, with D perhaps matching TRBD1 (6 bases). The V gene's germline CDR1 is SNHLY and CDR2 FYNNEI. CDR3 length: 14 amino acids. Trimming pared 2 bases from V and 6 bases from J, leaving 11 bases between. The chain's CDR3 is CASSESRTVNEQFF. Written as DNA, the CDR3 is TGTGCCAGCAGTGAATCTAGGACAGTCAATGAGCAGTTCTTC.

This chain joins TRBV7-9 and TRBJ1-2; 9 nucleotides agree with TRBD1. The CDR3 length is 15 residues. In germline, CDR1 is SEHNR, CDR2 FQNEAQ (reference sequence). Losses at the gene ends were 5 bases for V and 8 bases for J; bases not matched to a gene: 12. CDR3 amino acids: CASSPPGTGTSGYTF. The CDR3 DNA sequence: TGTGCCAGCAGCCCGCCCGGGACAGGGACGTCCGGCTACACCTTC.

The sample holds a few counts of this clone. This chain links TRBV18 with TRBJ2-2; perhaps TRBD2 as D (6 bases). CDR1 is KGHSH and CDR2 is LQKENI in the germline V gene. The V gene lost 1 base and the J gene lost 3 bases, with 9 bases spanning the gap. CDR3 length: 15 amino acids. CDR3 amino acids: CASSPLADHTGELFF. DNA of the CDR3: TGTGCCAGCTCACCACTAGCGGATCACACCGGGGAGCTGTTTTTT.

The V and J genes are TRBV20-1 and TRBJ2-5, with no clear D. This CDR3 is built from 12 residues. V lost 3 bases and J 5 bases, leaving 10 bases between the germline ends. Germline lookup yields CDR1 DFQATT and CDR2 SNEGSKA (reference sequence). CDR3 sequence (DNA): TGCAGTGCTAGTCGTAGGGTGGAGACCCAGTACTTC. Residues: CSASRRVETQYF.